The present T cell receptor (beta chain) was sequenced within a study of control samples from healthy donors and cancer patients. Only in-frame clones appear in the TCRdb table, and some are missing; sequencing was by immunoSEQ multiplex PCR. The top ten hold less than 9% of the sample, which has more than 100,000 clones, about 89% seen once. V shed 0 bases, J shed 8 bases, and the junction held 8 bases outside the gene matches. This CDR3 is built from 16 residues. CDR1 and CDR2 from the germline V gene are LGHNA and YSLEER. The sequence was obtained from a woman under 30 in good health. This chain links TRBV4-3 with TRBJ1-4; 8 positions match TRBD1. The specimen was blood. The CDR3 protein is CASSQDADRVGEKLFF. Written as DNA, the CDR3 is TGCGCCAGCAGCCAAGACGCGGACAGGGTGGGAGAAAAACTGTTTTTT.